One T cell receptor beta chain is described in this entry. The second PCR ran about 6 to 12 cycles with a sample-barcoded 5' primer and J-beta primers. TCRdb fed the 5' RACE reads into MiXCR, producing one record per CDR3 protein. The sample carries more than 1.4 million distinct CDR3 sequences, approximately 42% recorded once. This sample was included in a study of blood T cells in healthy people across ages. The CDR3 is 13 amino acids. Germline V CDR1 and CDR2: SQVTM, ANQGSEA. Trimming stripped 4 bases from V and 4 bases from J, with 11 bases between. The J gene is TRBJ2-1, the V gene TRBV29-1, with D hard to call. The sequencing sample was made of blood. The TCR sequence derives from a young woman in good health. The DNA for the CDR3 is TGCAGCGTTGGGGAACGGACGTACAATGAGCAGTTCTTC. As protein: CSVGERTYNEQFF.